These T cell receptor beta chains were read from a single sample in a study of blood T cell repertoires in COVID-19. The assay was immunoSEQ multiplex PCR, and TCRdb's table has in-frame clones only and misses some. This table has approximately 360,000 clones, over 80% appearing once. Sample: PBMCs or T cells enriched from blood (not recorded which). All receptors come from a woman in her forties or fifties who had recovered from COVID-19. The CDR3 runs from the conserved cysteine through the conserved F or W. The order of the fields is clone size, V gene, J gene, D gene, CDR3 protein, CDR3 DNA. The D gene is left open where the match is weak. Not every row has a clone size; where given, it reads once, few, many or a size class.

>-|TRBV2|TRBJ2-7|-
CASRGGPYEQYF
TGTGCCAGCAGGGGAGGTCCCTACGAGCAGTACTTC
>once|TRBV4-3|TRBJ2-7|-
CASSQGPGREQYF
TGCGCCAGCAGCCAAGGACCAGGGCGGGAGCAGTACTTC
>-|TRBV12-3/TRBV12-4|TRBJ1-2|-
CASSPGDTRGYTF
TGTGCCAGCAGTCCCGGGGACACTAGAGGCTACACCTTC
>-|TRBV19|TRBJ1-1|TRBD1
CASSLQGDAEAFF
TGTGCCAGTAGTTTGCAGGGGGACGCTGAAGCTTTCTTT
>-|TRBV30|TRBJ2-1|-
CAWSREMNEQFF
TGTGCCTGGAGTCGCGAGATGAATGAGCAGTTCTTC
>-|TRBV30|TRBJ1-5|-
CAWSPDNYQPQHF
TGTGCCTGGAGTCCAGACAATTATCAGCCCCAGCATTTT
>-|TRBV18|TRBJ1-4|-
CASSTGQKTGILLDEKLFF
TGTGCCAGCTCTACCGGACAGAAGACCGGAATCCTCCTGGATGAAAAACTGTTTTTT
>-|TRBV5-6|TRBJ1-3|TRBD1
CASTWTGTSGNTIYF
TGTGCCAGCACCTGGACAGGGACCTCTGGAAACACCATATATTTT
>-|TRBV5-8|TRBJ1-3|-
CASSSGRNRLENTIYF
TGTGCCAGCAGCTCCGGAAGGAACAGGTTGGAAAACACCATATATTTT
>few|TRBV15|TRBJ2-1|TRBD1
CATSGEQGFSYNEQFF
TGTGCCACCAGCGGGGAACAGGGGTTCTCCTACAATGAGCAGTTCTTC
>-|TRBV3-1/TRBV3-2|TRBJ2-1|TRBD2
CASSQATSGYNEQFF
TGTGCCAGCAGCCAAGCGACTAGCGGTTACAATGAGCAGTTCTTC
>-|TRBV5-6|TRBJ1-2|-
CASSSSNSPHF
TGTGCCAGCAGCTCGAGTAACTCTCCCCACTTC
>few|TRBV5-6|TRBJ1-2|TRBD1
CASSSRLQGGLNYGYTF
TGTGCCAGCAGCTCTCGCCTTCAGGGGGGACTTAACTATGGCTACACCTTC
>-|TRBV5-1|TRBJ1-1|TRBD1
CASSLGQGATEAFF
TGCGCCAGCAGCTTGGGACAGGGGGCGACTGAAGCTTTCTTT
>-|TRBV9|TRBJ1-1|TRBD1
CASSKDRASTEAFF
TGTGCCAGCAGCAAAGACAGGGCTTCCACTGAAGCTTTCTTT
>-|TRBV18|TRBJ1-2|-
CASSGFLGLGTGGYTF
TGTGCCAGCTCAGGGTTCTTGGGACTGGGGACGGGTGGCTACACCTTC
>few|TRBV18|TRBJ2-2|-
CASSPTGIGTGELFF
TGTGCCAGCTCACCTACAGGGATCGGCACCGGGGAGCTGTTTTTT
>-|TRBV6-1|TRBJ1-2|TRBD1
CASSEALGTGHYGYTF
TGTGCCAGCAGTGAAGCGCTCGGGACAGGGCATTATGGCTACACCTTC
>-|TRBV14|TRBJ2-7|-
CASSRWDTYEQYF
TGTGCCAGCAGCCGTTGGGACACCTACGAGCAGTACTTC
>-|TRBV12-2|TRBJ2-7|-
CASRLDFRHDYEQYF
TGTGCAAGTCGCTTAGATTTCAGGCATGACTACGAGCAGTACTTC
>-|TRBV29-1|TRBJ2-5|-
CSVEVGETQYF
TGCAGCGTTGAAGTCGGAGAGACCCAGTACTTC
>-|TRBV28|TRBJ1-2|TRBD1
CASTSSGQGGYGYTF
TGTGCCAGCACCTCGTCGGGACAGGGTGGCTATGGCTACACCTTC
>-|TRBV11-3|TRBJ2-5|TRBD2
CASSHGLAGGPETQYF
TGTGCCAGCAGCCACGGACTAGCGGGGGGGCCTGAGACCCAGTACTTC
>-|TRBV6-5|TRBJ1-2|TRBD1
CASSYSDRGIYGYTF
TGTGCCAGCAGTTACTCGGACAGGGGGATCTATGGCTACACCTTC
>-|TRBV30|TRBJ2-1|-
CAWTEDSSYNEQFF
TGTGCCTGGACTGAGGACTCATCCTACAATGAGCAGTTCTTC
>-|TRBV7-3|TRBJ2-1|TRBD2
CASSLDFSGGNQFF
TGTGCCAGCAGCTTAGATTTTAGCGGGGGGAACCAGTTCTTC
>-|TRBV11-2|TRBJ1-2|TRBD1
CASSRGQGTGGYTF
TGTGCCAGCAGCCGCGGACAGGGGACTGGTGGCTACACCTTC
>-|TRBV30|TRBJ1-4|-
CAWRLTAGNEKLFF
TGTGCCTGGAGGCTGACAGCCGGGAATGAAAAACTGTTTTTT
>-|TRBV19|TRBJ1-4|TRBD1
CASGQGGTNEKLFF
TGTGCCAGTGGACAGGGGGGCACTAATGAAAAACTGTTTTTT
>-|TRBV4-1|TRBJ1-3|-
CASSPPDSISGNTIYF
TGCGCCAGCAGCCCGCCGGACAGCATCTCTGGAAACACCATATATTTT
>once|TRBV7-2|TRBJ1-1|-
CASSLQGRTEAFF
TGTGCCAGCAGCTTACAGGGCCGCACTGAAGCTTTCTTT
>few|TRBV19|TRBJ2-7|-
CASSIGGGAGSYEQYF
TGTGCCAGTAGTATAGGCGGGGGCGCGGGCTCCTACGAGCAGTACTTC
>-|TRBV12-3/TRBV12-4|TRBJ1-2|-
CASSLSSTDGYTF
TGTGCCAGCAGTTTATCCTCTACCGATGGCTACACCTTC
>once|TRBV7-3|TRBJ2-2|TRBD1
CASRQGTNTGELFF
TGTGCCAGCCGACAGGGGACGAACACCGGGGAGCTGTTTTTT
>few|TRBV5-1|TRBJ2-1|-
CASSFESGFYNEQFF
TGCGCCAGCAGCTTTGAATCGGGGTTCTACAATGAGCAGTTCTTC
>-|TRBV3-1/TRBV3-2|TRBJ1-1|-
CASGRGEMNTEAFF
TGTGCCAGCGGGAGGGGGGAAATGAACACTGAAGCTTTCTTT
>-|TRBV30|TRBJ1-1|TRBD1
CAWSSGQFGTEAFF
TGTGCCTGGAGTTCGGGACAGTTCGGCACTGAAGCTTTCTTT
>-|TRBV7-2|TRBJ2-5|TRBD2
CASSLRGGAWETQYF
TGTGCCAGCAGCTTACGCGGGGGGGCGTGGGAGACCCAGTACTTC
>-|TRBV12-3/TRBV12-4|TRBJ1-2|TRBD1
CASSPGTGFGYTF
TGTGCCAGCAGTCCCGGGACAGGCTTTGGCTACACCTTC
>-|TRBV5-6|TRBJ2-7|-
CASSLGFTYEQYF
TGTGCCAGCAGCCTCGGGTTTACCTACGAGCAGTACTTC
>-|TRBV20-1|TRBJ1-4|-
CSAKRGEKLFF
TGCAGTGCCAAACGGGGGGAAAAACTGTTTTTT
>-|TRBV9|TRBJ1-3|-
CASSVEPGMGNTIYF
TGTGCCAGCAGCGTAGAACCAGGGATGGGAAACACCATATATTTT
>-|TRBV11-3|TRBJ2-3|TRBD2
CASSLGGLSTDTQYF
TGTGCCAGCAGCTTAGGGGGACTAAGCACAGATACGCAGTATTTT
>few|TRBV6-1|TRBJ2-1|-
CASSEDGSRYNEQFF
TGTGCCAGCAGTGAAGACGGGAGTAGGTACAATGAGCAGTTCTTC
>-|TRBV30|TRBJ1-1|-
CAWSTSGQPNTEAFF
TGTGCCTGGAGTACCTCAGGACAGCCGAACACTGAAGCTTTCTTT
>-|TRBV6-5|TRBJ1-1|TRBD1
CASTKEGTGIHEAFF
TGTGCCAGCACCAAAGAAGGGACAGGGATTCATGAAGCTTTCTTT
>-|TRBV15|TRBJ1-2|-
CATSRGPSMVRGYTF
TGTGCCACCAGCAGAGGCCCTTCGATGGTGAGGGGCTACACCTTC
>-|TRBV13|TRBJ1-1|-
CASRETGLATEAFF
TGTGCCAGCCGTGAAACAGGGTTGGCCACTGAAGCTTTCTTT
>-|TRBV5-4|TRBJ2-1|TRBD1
CASSLDRGRVNEQFF
TGTGCCAGCAGCTTGGACAGGGGGCGAGTCAATGAGCAGTTCTTC
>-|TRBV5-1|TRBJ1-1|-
CASSLDRGTEAFF
TGCGCCAGCAGCTTGGATAGGGGGACTGAAGCTTTCTTT
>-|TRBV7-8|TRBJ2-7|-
CASSLDREKVDYEQYF
TGTGCCAGCAGCTTAGACAGGGAAAAGGTCGACTACGAGCAGTACTTC
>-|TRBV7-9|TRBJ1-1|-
CASSFSNRENTEAFF
TGTGCCAGCAGCTTCTCTAACAGAGAGAACACTGAAGCTTTCTTT
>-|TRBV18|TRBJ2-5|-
CASSPPGVSFETQYF
TGTGCCAGCTCACCACCGGGAGTATCCTTTGAGACCCAGTACTTC